The 21 T cell receptor beta chains below come from one sample, sequenced in a study of tumor and adjacent non-tumor tissue in lung cancer. A modified ARM-PCR protocol with three rounds of nested PCR amplified TCRbeta. One entry per CDR3 protein, called by TCRdb with MiXCR from the multiplex PCR reads. The table records about 98,000 distinct CDR3 sequences, 80% of them present only once. This sample's RNA came from whole unsorted tissue. This non-tumor lung sample came from over 3 cm beyond the tumor edge. Source material: distant non-tumor lung tissue. Receptors originate from a man in his 60s with small cell lung cancer.

This clonotype was picked up many times. V is TRBV16 and J is TRBJ1-3, with D uncertain. The germline V gene encodes CDR1 KGHSY and CDR2 FQNENV. The CDR3 extends over 16 amino acids. V lost 3 bases to trimming and J lost 4 bases, with 16 bases between them. CDR3 loop: CASSQTIGEMGNTIYF. Here the CDR3 DNA reads TGTGCCAGCAGCCAGACAATTGGCGAAATGGGAAACACCATATATTTT.

The chain has TRBV6-9 and TRBJ1-6; no definite D call. V was pared by 11 bases and J by 3 bases, with 20 bases between. Germline assignment: CDR1 MNHGY and CDR2 SVAAGI. The CDR3 has 16 residues. The CDR3 DNA reads TGTGCCGGCCTCCGTGGGGTTCCTGACTATAATTCACCCCTCCACTTT. It yields the protein CAGLRGVPDYNSPLHF.

V and J are TRBV6-5 and TRBJ1-4; D is perhaps TRBD1 (6 bases). Looked up from germline, CDR1 is MNHEY and CDR2 is SVGAGI. CDR3 size: 16 residues. V was pared by 10 bases and J by 8 bases, with 26 bases between. The CDR3 coding sequence is TGTGCCAACAGGTCCGCAACAGGGAGAGGAGAAGAAAAACTGTTTTTT. Translation gives CANRSATGRGEEKLFF.

Of note for this clonotype: A read error may produce the germline difference seen at one junction end. The chain is built from TRBV20-1 and TRBJ2-1; 8 nucleotides agree with TRBD2. CDR3 length equals 16 residues. Germline CDR1 DFQATT, CDR2 SNEGSKA (reference sequence). The CDR3 DNA reads as TGCAGTGCTAGACAAATAGCGGGGACGCTTTACAATGGGCAGTTCTTC. Amino acids: CSARQIAGTLYNGQFF.

This clonotype came up once. A read error may explain this, as a much larger clone is one base away. The chain is built from TRBV20-1 and TRBJ1-2; TRBD1 matches 7 bases. Per the germline V gene, CDR1 is DFQATT and CDR2 is SNEGSKA (reference sequence). Germline trimming cut 4 bases from V and 5 bases from J; bases unmatched to any gene: 4. This CDR3 contains 12 residues. The CDR3 sequence is CSATTGRYGYTF. The CDR3 region has the DNA TGCAGTGCTACGACAGGGAGATATGGCTACACCTTC.

This rearrangement joins TRBV6-5 to TRBJ2-1, with 7 nucleotides matching TRBD2. Germline CDR1 and CDR2: MNHEY and SVGAGI. V trimming: 4 bases; J trimming: 7 bases; junction bases outside the gene matches: 13. The CDR3 has 16 residues. CDR3 nucleotide sequence: TGTGCCAGCAGTTGCCTCTCTAGCGGTAGAGGAAATGAGCAGTTCTTC. Translation: CASSCLSSGRGNEQFF.

A word on this clonotype: A much larger clone sits a single nucleotide away, making a read error possible. The rearrangement joins TRBV20-1 to TRBJ1-5; weak D call: TRBD1 (6 bases). Germline V lookup: CDR1 DFQATT, CDR2 SNEGSKA (reference sequence). This CDR3 contains 15 residues. The CDR3: CSARGGAKGDQPQHF. DNA of the CDR3: TGCAGTGCGAGAGGAGGGGCCAAGGGGGATCAGCCCCAGCATTTT.

This rearrangement joins TRBV4-1 to TRBJ2-5; TRBD2 aligns across 8 bases. The CDR3 is 14 amino acids. CDR1 and CDR2 from the germline V gene are MGHRA and YSYEKL. V was clipped by 4 bases and J by 5 bases; unmatched bases: 6. In nucleotides, the CDR3 is TGCGCCAGCAGCCGGACTAGCACTGGGGAGACCCAGTACTTC. Its translation: CASSRTSTGETQYF.

The chain is built from TRBV19 and TRBJ1-1; 10 bases fit TRBD1. V gave up 6 bases and J gave up 5 bases; unmatched junction bases: 3. This CDR3 has 13 amino acids. Per the germline V gene, CDR1 is LNHDA and CDR2 is SQIVND (reference sequence). CDR3 DNA: TGTGCCAGTAGGGACAGGGGGAGGACTGAAGCTTTCTTT. This gives the protein CASRDRGRTEAFF.

The V call is TRBV6-1, the J call TRBJ1-5; D might be TRBD1 (5 bases). CDR1 MNHNS and CDR2 SASEGT come from the germline V gene. Trimming took off 5 bases at V and 2 bases at J, with 16 bases between the two ends. The CDR3 spans 16 residues. CDR3 nucleotide sequence: TGTGCCAGCAGTAGACGGGGCCCGGAGGGCAATCAGCCCCAGCATTTT. It encodes CASSRRGPEGNQPQHF.

To note about this clonotype: One end of the junction is discordant with germline, which a read error may explain. This chain uses TRBV29-1 with TRBJ2-1; 7 nucleotides agree with TRBD2. Germline V gene sequence: CDR1 SQVTM, CDR2 ANQGSEA. The CDR3 length is 15 residues. The CDR3 DNA sequence: TGTAGCGTTGAGGCGGGTGAGGGAGGGCGGGGTGAGCAGTTCTTC. Its protein is CSVEAGEGGRGEQFF.

Remarks on this clonotype: Without the conserved terminal phenylalanine or tryptophan, this CDR3 likely stems from a read error. CDR3 DNA sequence: TGCAGCATTGACCCGGGACAGGAAGAGACCCAGTACTTA. Translating it yields CSIDPGQEETQYL. The chain couples TRBV29-1 to TRBJ2-5; TRBD1 matches at 8 bases. Germline V CDR1 and CDR2: SQVTM, ANQGSEA. The CDR3 contains 13 residues.

The V gene is TRBV11-2, the J gene TRBJ2-1; either TRBD1 or TRBD2 may fit D (5 bases each). V gave up 1 base and J gave up 3 bases, with 19 bases separating them. CDR1 and CDR2 from the germline V gene are SGHAT and FQNNGV. The CDR3 contains 18 residues. CDR3 nucleotides: TGTGCCAGCAGCTTAGGAGTAGTGAGGGGCTACTACTACAATGAGCAGTTCTTC. Translated, it gives CASSLGVVRGYYYNEQFF.

With regard to this clonotype: One end of the junction varies from germline; a read error may be responsible. The CDR3 region is CSGRGFEDEAFF. For the CDR3, the DNA is TGCAGTGGTAGAGGGTTTGAAGATGAAGCTTTCTTT. The J gene is TRBJ1-1, the V gene TRBV20-1; no definite D call. The V gene's germline CDR1 is DFQATT and CDR2 SNEGSKA (reference sequence). The CDR3 totals 12 residues.

On this clonotype itself: A much larger clone differs by one base, so this may be a read error. The rearrangement joins TRBV5-1 to TRBJ1-1; weak D call: TRBD1 (5 bases). V shed 4 bases and J shed 1 base, with 11 bases lying between them. Germline V lookup: CDR1 SGHRS, CDR2 YFSETQ. This CDR3 spans 14 amino acids. CDR3 loop: CASSVGLGNTEAFF. The DNA of the CDR3 is TGCGCCAGCAGCGTGGGGCTAGGGAACACTGAAGCTTTCTTT.

The chain uses TRBV2 and TRBJ1-5; weak D call: TRBD1 (5 bases). The CDR3 has 15 amino acids. Trimming removed 6 bases at V and 11 bases at J, with 23 bases between. The germline V gene has CDR1 SNHLY and CDR2 FYNNEI. The DNA for the CDR3 is TGTGCCAGCAGCCCTGGGGCTTTTCGATTAGGGGCCCAGCATTTT. The encoded protein is CASSPGAFRLGAQHF.

The chain joins TRBV6-6 to TRBJ2-1; 8 bases fit TRBD2. Germline V gives CDR1 MNHNY, CDR2 SVGAGI (reference sequence). The length of the CDR3 is 15 residues. CDR3 sequence reads: CGSWELAGSGNEQFF. In nucleotides, the CDR3 is TGTGGCAGTTGGGAATTAGCGGGAAGTGGTAATGAGCAGTTCTTC.

The chain employs TRBV6-5 and TRBJ1-2; weak D call: TRBD1 (6 bases). The CDR3 is 14 residues long. CDR1 and CDR2 (germline): MNHEY, SVGAGI. CDR3 in amino acids: CAAVCKPGQYGYTF. The DNA of the CDR3 is TGTGCAGCAGTCTGCAAACCGGGACAATATGGCTACACCTTC.

Turning to this clonotype: One junction end disagrees with the germline gene, perhaps due to a read error. The rearrangement joins TRBV29-1 to TRBJ2-2; a possible D gene is TRBD2 (5 bases). CDR3 length: 14 amino acids. The germline gives CDR1 SQVTM, CDR2 ANQGSEA. CDR3 sequence reads: CSVIPIRNIGELFF. CDR3 sequence (DNA): TGCAGCGTTATACCGATCAGGAACATCGGGGAGCTGTTTTTC.

This clonotype showed up many times. The V and J genes are TRBV10-2 and TRBJ2-1; the D is unclear. The germline V gene has CDR1 WSHSY and CDR2 SAAADI. The ends were cut back, 4 bases at V and 4 bases at J, with 8 bases in the middle. CDR3 length equals 13 residues. For the CDR3, the DNA is TGCGCCAGCAGTGTAATCAAATACAATGAGCAGTTCTTC. Protein product: CASSVIKYNEQFF.

On this clonotype itself: At one end the junction does not follow the germline gene, possibly because of a read error. The J gene is TRBJ1-6, the V gene TRBV6-5, with 8 bases fitting TRBD1. Per the germline V gene, CDR1 is MNHEY and CDR2 is SVGAGI. The CDR3 loop spans 16 amino acids. CDR3 nucleotides: TGTGCCAGCAGGCGCTATCGGACAGGGAAGTCTTCACACCTCCACTTT. Amino acids: CASRRYRTGKSSHLHF.